This T cell receptor (beta chain) is from a study of cytomegalovirus exposure and HLA in healthy donors (dated by TCRdb to 2016 to 2017). For context, the study as a whole: The 500 to 800 repertoires of the first cohort and the roughly 120 validation repertoires were produced on the same platform, according to a later analysis. Besides the first cohort of 500 to 700 subjects, a separate validation cohort made up of about 120 different subjects was used. The study combined high-throughput TCR immunosequencing, statistical association of individual TCRs with disease status, and machine learning to predict cytomegalovirus infection status. The study was designed to test whether signatures of past pathogen exposure could be identified by cataloging public T cell receptors. What the study reported, not specific to this receptor: In vitro tests confirmed that a few of the cytomegalovirus-associated TCR beta chains recognize cytomegalovirus antigens. A later analysis lacked HLA typing for the validation cohort, so it scored co-occurrence in that cohort across all 120 repertoires. It was suggested by the authors that the approach could potentially be generalized to other disease states and immunological phenotypes. In both the original and validation cohorts, the classifier was reported to diagnose cytomegalovirus status with high specificity and sensitivity. Subsequent analysis determined that TCRs grouped into clusters in the first cohort also showed a tendency toward co-occurrence across the 130 or so validation repertoires, and about 93% of cluster scores exceeded 0. The study gave a list of about 170 TCR beta chains associated with cytomegalovirus. While some public TCRs were present in many individuals, most TCR sequences turned up only very rarely across donors.

The library was prepared using the immunoSEQ multiplex PCR assay. Under the source paper's analysis protocol: A statistical classification framework was built to diagnose cytomegalovirus status from the catalog of TCR beta chain sequences. TCRdb mirrors the immuneACCESS table, restricted to in-frame sequences. Some clones are absent from its copies; in checked studies, under half trace to an unresolved V gene, and the reason for the others is unknown. V and J calls and clone size are given by that table; D and trimming were obtained from the DNA. The sample profile shows roughly 82,000 clones; 90% to 95% of them were found once. The biggest ten clones account for roughly 0.62% of the sample. A note on this clone: It lacks a known antigen. No much larger clone exists at a distance of one base, and base qualities are not known.

Separate from the approximately 700-subject first cohort, the validation cohort of roughly 130 subjects was the group to which the donors belonged. The germline V gene supplies CDR1 LGHNA and CDR2 YNFKEQ. V loses 0 bases, J loses 2 bases, and the germline ends lie 10 bases apart. Inclusive of the bounding cysteine and phenylalanine, the CDR3 is 15 residues long. Just CDR3 DNA is preserved here, 45 bases in frame from base 1. Specimen: PBMCs. The sequence came from a man between 18 and 35 years old in good health and CMV-seronegative. The rearranged chain carries TRBV4-2 and TRBJ1-1; the D segment could be TRBD1, given 6 matching bases. Read as DNA, the sequence is TGTGCCAGCAGCCAAGATAGAGGGGGAAACACTGAAGCTTTCTTT. Translated, it reads CASSQDRGGNTEAFF.